The 6 T cell receptor beta chains in this list originate from one sample, sequenced in a study of T cell changes during pregnancy in multiple sclerosis. Profiling relied on immunoSEQ multiplex PCR, and the TCRdb table lists in-frame clones only, not all of them. The repertoire consists of about 33,000 clones, with around 92% occurring once and the leading ten covering less than 1.5%. The specimen sequenced was PBMCs (not recorded whether the cells were cultured). These receptors all come from a female donor with multiple sclerosis, enrolled in a pregnancy study.

This rearrangement joins TRBV2 to TRBJ1-2, with TRBD1 matching 7 bases. The length of the CDR3 is 15 residues. Germline CDR1 SNHLY, CDR2 FYNNEI. The V gene end was trimmed by 4 bases and the J gene end by 6 bases; junction bases not matched to a gene: 11. DNA for the CDR3: TGTGCCAGCAGTGGACAAGACAGGGCGACCCATGGCTACACCTTC. Translating gives CASSGQDRATHGYTF.

The V and J genes are TRBV7-2 and TRBJ2-7; D not certain. Trimming left V 2 bases short and J 5 bases short, with 7 bases between. The CDR3 consists of 12 residues. Germline CDR1 reads SGHTA; CDR2 reads FQGNSA. CDR3 region: CASSLSPHEQYF. The CDR3 DNA sequence: TGTGCCAGCAGCTTATCCCCCCACGAGCAGTACTTC. The whole variable domain, filled in from reference TRBV7-2 and TRBJ2-7, reads GAGVSQSPSNKVTEKGKDVELRCDPISGHTALYWYRQSLGQGLEFLIYFQGNSAPDKSGLPSDRFSAERTGGSVSTLTIQRTQQEDSAVYLCASSLSPHEQYFGPGTRLTVT.

V usage is TRBV2 and J usage is TRBJ1-3; the D gene is possibly TRBD1 (6 bases). Germline V CDR1 and CDR2: SNHLY, FYNNEI. V dropped 9 bases and J dropped 0 bases, with 9 bases sitting between them. This CDR3 is 13 amino acids long. The CDR3 protein is CASHRDSGNTIYF. The CDR3 DNA reads TGTGCCAGTCACAGGGACTCTGGAAACACCATATATTTT.

The chain is built from TRBV7-2 and TRBJ1-2; weak D call: TRBD1 (5 bases). The V gene's germline CDR1 is SGHTA and CDR2 FQGNSA. Trimming took 5 bases from V and 4 from J, leaving 14 bases between them. This CDR3 is built from 14 residues. CDR3 sequence reads: CASSPSRASYGYTF. The DNA for the CDR3 is TGTGCCAGCAGCCCGAGCAGGGCCTCCTATGGCTACACCTTC.

The chain employs TRBV18 and TRBJ2-3, with 8 bases identical to TRBD1. The CDR3 loop spans 15 amino acids. The J segment lost 1 base and the V segment lost 3 bases, leaving 3 bases of the junction unmatched. CDR1 KGHSH and CDR2 LQKENI come from the germline V gene. As DNA, the CDR3 is TGTGCCAGCTCACCGGGACAGGTTGGCACAGATACGCAGTATTTT. Residues: CASSPGQVGTDTQYF. The full variable domain, its missing parts supplied by reference TRBV18 and TRBJ2-3, is NAGVMQNPRHLVRRRGQEARLRCSPMKGHSHVYWYRQLPEEGLKFMVYLQKENIIDESGMPKERFSAEFPKEGPSILRIQQVVRGDSAAYFCASSPGQVGTDTQYFGPGTRLTVL.

This clone was seen a few times. The rearrangement uses TRBV19 and TRBJ1-2; 7 bases match TRBD1. The germline CDR1 and CDR2 sequences are LNHDA and SQIVND (reference sequence). With 5 bases clipped from V and 6 bases from J, the junction kept 6 bases outside the gene matches. The CDR3 consists of 13 residues. The CDR3 loop reads CASSPDRIDGYTF. CDR3 sequence (DNA): TGTGCCAGTAGTCCGGACAGGATAGATGGCTACACCTTC.